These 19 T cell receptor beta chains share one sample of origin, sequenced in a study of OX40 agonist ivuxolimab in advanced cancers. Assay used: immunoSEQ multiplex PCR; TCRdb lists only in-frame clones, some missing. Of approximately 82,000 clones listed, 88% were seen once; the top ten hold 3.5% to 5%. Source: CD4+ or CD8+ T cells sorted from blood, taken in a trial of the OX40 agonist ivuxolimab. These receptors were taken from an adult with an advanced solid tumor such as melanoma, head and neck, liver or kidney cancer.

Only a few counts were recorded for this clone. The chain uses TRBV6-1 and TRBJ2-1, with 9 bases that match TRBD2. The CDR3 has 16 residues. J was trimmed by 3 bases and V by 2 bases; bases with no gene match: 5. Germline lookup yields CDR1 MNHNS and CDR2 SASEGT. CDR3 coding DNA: TGTGCCAGCAGTGAACTAGCGGGGCCGCTCTACAATGAGCAGTTCTTC. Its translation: CASSELAGPLYNEQFF.

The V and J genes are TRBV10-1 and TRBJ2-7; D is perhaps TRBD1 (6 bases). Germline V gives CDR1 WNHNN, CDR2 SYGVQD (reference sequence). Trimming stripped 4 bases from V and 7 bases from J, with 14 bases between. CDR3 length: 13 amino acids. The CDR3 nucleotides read TGCGCCAGCAGTGGGGACACCCGAGGTGAGCAGTACTTC. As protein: CASSGDTRGEQYF.

The CDR3 bases are TGTGCCAGCAGTTCGCAGACGCGTGGCTCCTACAATGAGCAGTTCTTC. Protein: CASSSQTRGSYNEQFF. The chain couples TRBV27 to TRBJ2-1; D is unclear. The CDR3 sequence is 16 residues long. Germline V lookup: CDR1 MNHEY, CDR2 SMNVEV (reference sequence). V was pared by 4 bases and J by 0 bases, with 13 bases between.

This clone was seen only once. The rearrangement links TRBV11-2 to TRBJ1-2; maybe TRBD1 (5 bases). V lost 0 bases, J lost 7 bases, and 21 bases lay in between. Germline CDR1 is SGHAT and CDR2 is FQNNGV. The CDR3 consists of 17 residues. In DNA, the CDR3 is TGTGCCAGCAGCTTAGATTATCAGACAGTCTATACGGGTGGCTACACCTTC. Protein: CASSLDYQTVYTGGYTF.

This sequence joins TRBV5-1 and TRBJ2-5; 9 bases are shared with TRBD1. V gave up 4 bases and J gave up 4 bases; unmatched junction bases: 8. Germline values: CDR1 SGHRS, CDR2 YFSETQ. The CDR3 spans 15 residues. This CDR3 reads CASSVGQGTGETQYF. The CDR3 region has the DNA TGCGCCAGCAGCGTGGGACAGGGTACAGGAGAGACCCAGTACTTC.

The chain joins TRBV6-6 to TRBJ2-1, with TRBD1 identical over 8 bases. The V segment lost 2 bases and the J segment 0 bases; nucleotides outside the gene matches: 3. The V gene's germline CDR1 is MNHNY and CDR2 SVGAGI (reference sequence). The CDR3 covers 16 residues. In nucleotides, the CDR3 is TGTGCCAGCAGTTACAGGACAGGGAGCTCCTACAATGAGCAGTTCTTC. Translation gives CASSYRTGSSYNEQFF.

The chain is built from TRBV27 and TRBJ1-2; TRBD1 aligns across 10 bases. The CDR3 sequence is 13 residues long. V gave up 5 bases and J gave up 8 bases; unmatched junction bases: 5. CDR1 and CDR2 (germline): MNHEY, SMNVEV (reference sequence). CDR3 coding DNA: TGTGCCAGCAGTGTCGACAGGGGGCGAGGCTACACCTTC. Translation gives CASSVDRGRGYTF.

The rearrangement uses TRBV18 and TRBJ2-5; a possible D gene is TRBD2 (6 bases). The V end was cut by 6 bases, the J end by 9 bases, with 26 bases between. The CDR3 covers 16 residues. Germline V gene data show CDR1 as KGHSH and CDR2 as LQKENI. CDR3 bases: TGTGCCAGCTCCTTCACATCGGCTAGCGTGGAAGGGGCCCAGTACTTC. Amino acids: CASSFTSASVEGAQYF.

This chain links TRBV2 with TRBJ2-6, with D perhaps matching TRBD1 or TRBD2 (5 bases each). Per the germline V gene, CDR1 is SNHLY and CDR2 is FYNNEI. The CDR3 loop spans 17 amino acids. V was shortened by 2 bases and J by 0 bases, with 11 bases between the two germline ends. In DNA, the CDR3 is TGTGCCAGCAGTGAATTGGGACCGACCTCTGGGGCCAACGTCCTGACTTTC. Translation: CASSELGPTSGANVLTF.

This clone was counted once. CDR3 loop: CASSRTRDRVETQYF. The CDR3 DNA reads TGTGCCAGCAGTCGGACCCGGGACAGGGTAGAGACCCAGTACTTC. The J gene is TRBJ2-5, the V gene TRBV2; 9 bases fit TRBD1. The ends lost 5 bases at V and 4 bases at J; junction bases unmatched: 8. The CDR3 sequence is 15 residues long. Germline V CDR1 and CDR2: SNHLY, FYNNEI. Using reference TRBV2 and TRBJ2-5 for the parts outside the CDR3, the full variable domain is EPEVTQTPSHQVTQMGQEVILRCVPISNHLYFYWYRQILGQKVEFLVSFYNNEISEKSEIFDDQFSVERPDGSNFTLKIRSTKLEDSAMYFCASSRTRDRVETQYFGPGTRLLVL.

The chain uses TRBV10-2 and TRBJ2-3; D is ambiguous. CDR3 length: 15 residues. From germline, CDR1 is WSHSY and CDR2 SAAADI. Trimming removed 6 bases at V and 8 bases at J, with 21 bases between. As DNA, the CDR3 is TGCGCCAGCAGCCCTCGACCCGGAACGACCGGTACGCAGTATTTT. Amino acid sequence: CASSPRPGTTGTQYF.

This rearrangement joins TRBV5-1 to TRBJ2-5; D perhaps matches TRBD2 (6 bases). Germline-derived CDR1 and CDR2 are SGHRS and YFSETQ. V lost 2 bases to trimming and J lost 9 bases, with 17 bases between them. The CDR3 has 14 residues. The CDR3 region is CASSFGGFDSPQYF. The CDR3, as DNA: TGCGCCAGCAGCTTTGGGGGGTTCGATTCACCCCAGTACTTC.

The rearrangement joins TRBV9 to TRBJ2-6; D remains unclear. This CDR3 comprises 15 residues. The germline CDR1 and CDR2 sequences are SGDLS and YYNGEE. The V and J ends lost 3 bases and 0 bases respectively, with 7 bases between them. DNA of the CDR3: TGTGCCAGCAGCGGAGGTTACTCTGGGGCCAACGTCCTGACTTTC. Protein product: CASSGGYSGANVLTF.

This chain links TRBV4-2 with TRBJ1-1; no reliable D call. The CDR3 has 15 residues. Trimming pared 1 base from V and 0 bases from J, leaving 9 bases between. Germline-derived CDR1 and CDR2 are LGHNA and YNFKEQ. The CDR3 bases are TGTGCCAGCAGCCAAGTGGGCAATGTGAACACTGAAGCTTTCTTT. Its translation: CASSQVGNVNTEAFF.

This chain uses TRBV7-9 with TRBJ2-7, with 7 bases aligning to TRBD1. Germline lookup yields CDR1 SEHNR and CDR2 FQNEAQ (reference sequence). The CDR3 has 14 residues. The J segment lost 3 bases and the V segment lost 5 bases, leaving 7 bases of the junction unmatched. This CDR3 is CASSTRTGYYEQYF. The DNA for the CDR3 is TGTGCCAGCAGCACGAGGACAGGCTACTACGAGCAGTACTTC.

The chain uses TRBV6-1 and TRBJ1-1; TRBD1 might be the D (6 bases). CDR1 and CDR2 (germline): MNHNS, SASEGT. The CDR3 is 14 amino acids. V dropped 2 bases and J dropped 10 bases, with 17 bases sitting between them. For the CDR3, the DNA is TGTGCCAGCAGTGAAACGGCAGGGGAATGGGGAGCTTTCTTT. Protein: CASSETAGEWGAFF.

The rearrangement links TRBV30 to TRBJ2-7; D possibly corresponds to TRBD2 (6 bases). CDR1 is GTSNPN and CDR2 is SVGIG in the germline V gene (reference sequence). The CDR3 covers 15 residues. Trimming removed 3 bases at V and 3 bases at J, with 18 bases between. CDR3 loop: CAWRPAGRSGYEQYF. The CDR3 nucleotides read TGTGCCTGGAGACCGGCGGGGCGTTCCGGCTACGAGCAGTACTTC.

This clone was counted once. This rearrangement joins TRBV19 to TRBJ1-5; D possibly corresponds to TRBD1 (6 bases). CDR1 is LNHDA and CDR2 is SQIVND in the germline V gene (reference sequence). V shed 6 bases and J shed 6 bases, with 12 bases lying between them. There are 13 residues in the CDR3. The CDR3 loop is CASRITGSQPQHF. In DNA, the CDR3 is TGTGCCAGTAGGATTACAGGGAGTCAGCCCCAGCATTTT.

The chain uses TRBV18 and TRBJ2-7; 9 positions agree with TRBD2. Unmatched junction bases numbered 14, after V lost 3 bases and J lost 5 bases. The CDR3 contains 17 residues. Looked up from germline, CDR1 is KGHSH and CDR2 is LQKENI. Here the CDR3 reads CASSPAGGATFTNEQYF. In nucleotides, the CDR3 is TGTGCCAGCTCACCCGCGGGAGGGGCCACGTTCACCAACGAGCAGTACTTC.